The 10 T cell receptor beta chains below were found in one sample sequenced in a study of technical replicates of blood from a handful of donors. Using immunoSEQ multiplex PCR, the repertoire was profiled, and TCRdb retains in-frame clones only, with some absent. The data show 65,000 to 80,000 clones, 85% to 95% seen once. Sequences were obtained from T cells isolated from PBMCs. Receptors were obtained from a human donor in good health.

V gene TRBV28 combines with J gene TRBJ2-7; 14 bases are a match to TRBD2. With V trimmed by 5 bases and J by 2 bases, 8 bases remained unmatched. Germline V gene data show CDR1 as MDHEN and CDR2 as SYDVKM. This CDR3 comprises 17 residues. The CDR3 bases are TGTGCCAGCAGTATGGGACTAGCGGGAGACGCTCCCTACGAGCAGTACTTC. Translating it yields CASSMGLAGDAPYEQYF.

The chain links TRBV19 to TRBJ1-2, with D possibly being TRBD1 (5 bases). This CDR3 region has 12 residues. V shed 5 bases and J shed 8 bases, with 12 bases lying between them. Germline V gene lookup returns CDR1 LNHDA and CDR2 SQIVND (reference sequence). DNA for the CDR3: TGTGCCAGTAGTCCGAGGGAGGGGGGCTACACCTTC. Encoded protein: CASSPREGGYTF.

This chain links TRBV5-5 with TRBJ1-1; a weak D match, TRBD1 (6 bases). V gave up 3 bases and J gave up 1 base, with 10 bases separating them. The CDR3 covers 14 residues. The germline gives CDR1 SGHKS, CDR2 YYEKEE (reference sequence). The CDR3 loop reads CASSWGQGNTEAFF. In nucleotides, the CDR3 is TGTGCCAGCAGCTGGGGGCAGGGGAACACTGAAGCTTTCTTT.

The chain combines TRBV4-1 with TRBJ2-7; D uncertain. Trimming left V 0 bases short and J 3 bases short, with 6 bases between. There are 13 residues in the CDR3. Germline lookup yields CDR1 MGHRA and CDR2 YSYEKL. The CDR3 loop is CASSQDSRYEQYF. The CDR3 nucleotides are TGCGCCAGCAGCCAAGACTCCCGCTACGAGCAGTACTTC.

The chain carries TRBV7-3 and TRBJ2-1; D is possibly TRBD2 (6 bases). CDR3 length: 16 amino acids. The germline V gene encodes CDR1 SGHTA and CDR2 FQGTGA. V shed 3 bases and J shed 8 bases, with 20 bases lying between them. The CDR3 loop is CASSFNMAGSPDEQFF. DNA of the CDR3: TGTGCCAGCAGCTTCAATATGGCGGGGAGTCCGGATGAGCAGTTCTTC. Using reference TRBV7-3 and TRBJ2-1 for the parts outside the CDR3, the full variable domain is GAGVSQTPSNKVTEKGKYVELRCDPISGHTALYWYRQSLGQGPEFLIYFQGTGAADDSGLPNDRFFAVRPEGSVSTLKIQRTERGDSAVYLCASSFNMAGSPDEQFFGPGTRLTVL.

This clone was found once. V and J are TRBV4-3 and TRBJ2-2; TRBD1 is a possible D gene (6 bases). Germline V gene sequence: CDR1 LGHNA, CDR2 YSLEER. The CDR3 consists of 18 residues. V lost 4 bases and J lost 3, with 21 bases in between. The CDR3 spells CASSRNRDQVWDTGELFF. CDR3 bases: TGCGCCAGCAGCCGAAACAGGGATCAGGTGTGGGACACCGGGGAGCTGTTTTTT.

The table lists this clone with a count of one. The chain is built from TRBV14 and TRBJ1-2, with 9 bases matching TRBD1. The germline V gene encodes CDR1 SGHDN and CDR2 FVKESK. The CDR3 contains 15 residues. Trimming at V came to 2 bases and at J to 6 bases, leaving 7 bases not matched to a gene. This CDR3 is CASSQHRDRVDGYTF. The CDR3, as DNA: TGTGCCAGCAGCCAACACCGGGACAGGGTTGATGGCTACACCTTC.

The chain carries TRBV4-2 and TRBJ1-2; D is ambiguous. The V gene's germline CDR1 is LGHNA and CDR2 YNFKEQ. V lost 0 bases and J lost 5, with 7 bases in between. This CDR3 has 13 residues. The CDR3 sequence: CASSQDGGYGYTF. CDR3 DNA sequence: TGTGCCAGCAGCCAAGATGGAGGGTATGGCTACACCTTC.

This clone has more than one count but fewer than ten. V is TRBV7-2 and J is TRBJ2-7; 12 bases fit TRBD2. The CDR3 extends over 14 amino acids. CDR1 is SGHTA and CDR2 is FQGNSA in the germline V gene. V lost 1 base to trimming and J lost 7 bases; unmatched junction nucleotides: 2. The DNA for the CDR3 is TGTGCCAGCAGCTTAGGACTAGCGGGAGAAGAGCAGTACTTC. Translating it yields CASSLGLAGEEQYF.

V is TRBV30 and J is TRBJ1-5; D is ambiguous. Germline CDR1 reads GTSNPN; CDR2 reads SVGIG (reference sequence). V dropped 3 bases and J dropped 4 bases, with 19 bases sitting between them. This CDR3 has 16 residues. The CDR3 is CAWSSSPGGGNQPQHF. CDR3 nucleotide sequence: TGTGCCTGGAGCTCCTCCCCGGGTGGAGGAAATCAGCCCCAGCATTTT. Full variable domain (outside the CDR3, taken from reference TRBV30 and TRBJ1-5): SQTIHQWPATLVQPVGSPLSLECTVEGTSNPNLYWYRQAAGRGLQLLFYSVGIGQISSEVPQNLSASRPQDRQFILSSKKLLLSDSGFYLCAWSSSPGGGNQPQHFGDGTRLSIL.